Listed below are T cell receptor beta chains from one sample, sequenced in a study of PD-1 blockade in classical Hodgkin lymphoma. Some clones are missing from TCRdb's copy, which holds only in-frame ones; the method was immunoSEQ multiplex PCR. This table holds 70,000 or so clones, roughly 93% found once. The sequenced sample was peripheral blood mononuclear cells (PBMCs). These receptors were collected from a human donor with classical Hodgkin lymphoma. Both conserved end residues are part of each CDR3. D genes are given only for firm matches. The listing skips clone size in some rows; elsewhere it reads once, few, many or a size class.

TGTGCCAGTAGTAGGGGAACAGGGTATGGCGAGCAGTACTTC,CASSRGTGYGEQYF,NA,TRBJ2-7,TRBV19,NA,14
TGCGCCAGAATTGGGGAAACCGGGGAGCTGTTTTTT,CARIGETGELFF,NA,TRBJ2-2,TRBV10-1,NA,12
TGTGCCAGCAGCGCGGACAGCATGAACACTGAAGCTTTCTTT,CASSADSMNTEAFF,NA,TRBJ1-1,TRBV9,NA,14
TGTGCCAGCAGCTTACAGGGGTCTAACACAGATACGCAGTATTTT,CASSLQGSNTDTQYF,NA,TRBJ2-3,TRBV5-8,TRBD1,15
TGTGCCAGCAGCTTACCCGGGGGGGGTACAGATACGCAGTATTTT,CASSLPGGGTDTQYF,NA,TRBJ2-3,TRBV7-2,TRBD2,15
TGTGCCAGCAGCTTACAGGGTGTTGGGACTGAAGCTTTCTTT,CASSLQGVGTEAFF,NA,TRBJ1-1,TRBV7-3,NA,14
TGTGCCAGCTCACCTTCTGGCGGAACCTACAATGAGCAGTTCTTC,CASSPSGGTYNEQFF,once,TRBJ2-1,TRBV18,NA,15
TGCGCCAGCAGCCGTCAGATTTCTTCAGCCTACGAGCAGTACTTC,CASSRQISSAYEQYF,NA,TRBJ2-7,TRBV5-1,NA,15
TGTGCCAGCAGTCGGGACAGGGTGGGAGGCTACACCTTC,CASSRDRVGGYTF,NA,TRBJ1-2,TRBV6-5,TRBD1,13
TGCAGCGTCGTAACAGGGGCGACTGGCTACACCTTC,CSVVTGATGYTF,NA,TRBJ1-2,TRBV29-1,TRBD1,12
TGTGCCAGCAGTTTAGGGAACTATGGCTACACCTTC,CASSLGNYGYTF,NA,TRBJ1-2,TRBV2,NA,12
TGCGCCAGCAGCCCCAGGGCGGGGGCGGCAGATACGCAGTATTTT,CASSPRAGAADTQYF,NA,TRBJ2-3,TRBV4-1,NA,15
TGCAGCGTTGAAGATTTCGGAGACAAGACCTACGAGCAGTACTTC,CSVEDFGDKTYEQYF,once,TRBJ2-7,TRBV29-1,NA,15
TGCGCCAGCAGCTTGGGGACAGGGAACACTGAAGCTTTCTTT,CASSLGTGNTEAFF,NA,TRBJ1-1,TRBV5-1,TRBD1,14
TGTGCCAGCAGCCAAGATCAAGGGCGGGAGGAGACCCAGTACTTC,CASSQDQGREETQYF,NA,TRBJ2-5,TRBV4-2,TRBD2,15
TGTGCCAGCAGCTTACAGGGGAGCGGGACCCAGTACTTC,CASSLQGSGTQYF,NA,TRBJ2-5,TRBV7-2,NA,13
TGTGCCAGCAGCTCCGGGACAGATACGCAGTATTTT,CASSSGTDTQYF,once,TRBJ2-3,TRBV11-2,NA,12
TGTGCCAGCAGCGTAGAGTGGACTCACTATGGCTACACCTTC,CASSVEWTHYGYTF,NA,TRBJ1-2,TRBV9,NA,14
TGTGCCAGCAGTTACAGCAGCAACAATCAGCCCCAGCATTTT,CASSYSSNNQPQHF,NA,TRBJ1-5,TRBV6-5,NA,14
TGTGCCAGTAGTATAGCGGGACAGGGGGATCGGCCCCAGCATTTT,CASSIAGQGDRPQHF,NA,TRBJ1-5,TRBV19,TRBD1,15
TGCGCCAGCAGCTTGGCCCAGACAGCCCTACAATATGGCTACACCTTC,CASSLAQTALQYGYTF,once,TRBJ1-2,TRBV5-1,NA,16
TGTGCCAGCAGCCTAGGGACAGGGGCGAATGAGCAGTTCTTC,CASSLGTGANEQFF,NA,TRBJ2-1,TRBV7-7,TRBD1,14
TGTGCTAGTGGTTTGTCTGGCGCCGGAGATACGCAGTATTTT,CASGLSGAGDTQYF,NA,TRBJ2-3,TRBV12-5,NA,14
TGTGCCAGCCGCTTTTCCAATTTTGGGACCATATATTTT,CASRFSNFGTIYF,NA,TRBJ1-3,TRBV9,NA,13
TGCGCCAGCAGCACAAGCTCTGGGGCCAACGTCCTGACTTTC,CASSTSSGANVLTF,NA,TRBJ2-6,TRBV5-1,NA,14
TGTGCCAGTATGTTAGATACGCAGTATTTT,CASMLDTQYF,NA,TRBJ2-3,TRBV19,NA,10
TGTGCCAGCAGCTTTGGGGACAGGGATAATTCACCCCTCCACTTT,CASSFGDRDNSPLHF,NA,TRBJ1-6,TRBV7-9,TRBD1,15
TGTGCCAATGGACATAGCCCCCTTAGTGCCGGGGAGCTGTTTTTT,CANGHSPLSAGELFF,once,TRBJ2-2,TRBV11-2,NA,15
TGTGCCAGCAGCGTAGCCGACCAAAACACCGGGGAGCTGTTTTTT,CASSVADQNTGELFF,NA,TRBJ2-2,TRBV9,NA,15
TGTGCCAGTAGTATAGTTCGGGCGGGAGACGATGAGCAGTTCTTC,CASSIVRAGDDEQFF,NA,TRBJ2-1,TRBV19,TRBD2,15
TGTGCCAGCTCAGCCTCCAGGGGGGTATTGAACACTGAAGCTTTCTTT,CASSASRGVLNTEAFF,once,TRBJ1-1,TRBV18,TRBD1,16
TGTGCCAGCAGTGTCCGGGGGCGCATCTATGGCTACACCTTC,CASSVRGRIYGYTF,NA,TRBJ1-2,TRBV6-5,NA,14
TGTGCCAGCAAGTCGGGGCTTTCATCAAGCTATGGCTACACCTTC,CASKSGLSSSYGYTF,NA,TRBJ1-2,TRBV2,NA,15
TGTGCCAGCAGTGACCCCCGACTAGCGGGGCTTATTGCAGATACGCAGTATTTT,CASSDPRLAGLIADTQYF,NA,TRBJ2-3,TRBV25-1,TRBD2,18
TGTGCCAGCAGCCGGACCCCCAGTTCCACTGAAGCTTTCTTT,CASSRTPSSTEAFF,NA,TRBJ1-1,TRBV7-3,NA,14
TGTGCCAGCAGCCCCGGACAGGGGGCTACAGATACGCAGTATTTT,CASSPGQGATDTQYF,once,TRBJ2-3,TRBV5-6,TRBD1,15
TGTGCCTGGAGTATTCTGAGCGGACAGTTGAACACTGAAGCTTTCTTT,CAWSILSGQLNTEAFF,NA,TRBJ1-1,TRBV30,NA,16
TGTGCCAGCAGTGTTGGGGGTTCCAGGTCCTACGAGCAGTACTTC,CASSVGGSRSYEQYF,NA,TRBJ2-7,TRBV2,NA,15
TGTGCCAGACCTGACAGGGACGGCTACACCTTC,CARPDRDGYTF,NA,TRBJ1-2,TRBV5-3,TRBD1,11
TGCAGTGCTCACACATCCTACGAGCAGTACTTC,CSAHTSYEQYF,NA,TRBJ2-7,TRBV20-1,NA,11
TGTGCCAGCAGGGGAGCGGGAGTGGGGCAAGAGACCCAGTACTTC,CASRGAGVGQETQYF,once,TRBJ2-5,TRBV2,TRBD2,15
TGTGCCACAGGGGGAAGCACCTACGAGCAGTACTTC,CATGGSTYEQYF,NA,TRBJ2-7,TRBV28,TRBD1,12
TGTGCCAGCAGGGGACAGAGATCCACAGATACGCAGTATTTT,CASRGQRSTDTQYF,NA,TRBJ2-3,TRBV27,TRBD1,14
TGTGCCAGCAGCGCGAGGGGCAGTCGCTACGAGCAGTACTTC,CASSARGSRYEQYF,NA,TRBJ2-7,TRBV28,NA,14
TGTGCCAGCAGCTTAGGGTCTAGCGGTAGCGGGGAGCTGTTTTTT,CASSLGSSGSGELFF,NA,TRBJ2-2,TRBV11-2,TRBD2,15
TGTGCCAGCATCCCGTGGAGTATCGGTGAAGCTTTCTTT,CASIPWSIGEAFF,NA,TRBJ1-1,TRBV27,NA,13
TGCGCCAGCAGCTTGAGTGGCAATGAGCAGTTCTTC,CASSLSGNEQFF,NA,TRBJ2-1,TRBV5-1,NA,12
TGTGCCAGCAGCGAGGGACAGTATACCGGGGAGCTGTTTTTT,CASSEGQYTGELFF,NA,TRBJ2-2,TRBV9,TRBD1,14
TGTGCCAGCTCACCACCGGCTAACTATGGCTACACCTTC,CASSPPANYGYTF,NA,TRBJ1-2,TRBV18,NA,13
TGCGCCAGCAGCCTGGTGGGACTACACACCGGGGAGCTGTTTTTT,CASSLVGLHTGELFF,NA,TRBJ2-2,TRBV5-1,TRBD2,15
TGTGCCATCAGTGAGTCCGTCTGGACCTACGAGCAGTACTTC,CAISESVWTYEQYF,NA,TRBJ2-7,TRBV10-3,NA,14
TGTGCCAGCTTTCGACCGAGCTCTGGAAACACCATATATTTT,CASFRPSSGNTIYF,NA,TRBJ1-3,TRBV2,NA,14
TGTGCCAGCAGCCGGGACGAGGTGGAGACCCAGTACTTC,CASSRDEVETQYF,NA,TRBJ2-5,TRBV11-3,NA,13
TGTGCCAGCAGAACCCGAAGAGGAGCATACGAGCAGTACTTC,CASRTRRGAYEQYF,few,TRBJ2-7,TRBV5-8,NA,14
TGTGCCAGCAGCTCCAGCCTCTATCAGCCCCAGCATTTT,CASSSSLYQPQHF,NA,TRBJ1-5,TRBV11-2,NA,13